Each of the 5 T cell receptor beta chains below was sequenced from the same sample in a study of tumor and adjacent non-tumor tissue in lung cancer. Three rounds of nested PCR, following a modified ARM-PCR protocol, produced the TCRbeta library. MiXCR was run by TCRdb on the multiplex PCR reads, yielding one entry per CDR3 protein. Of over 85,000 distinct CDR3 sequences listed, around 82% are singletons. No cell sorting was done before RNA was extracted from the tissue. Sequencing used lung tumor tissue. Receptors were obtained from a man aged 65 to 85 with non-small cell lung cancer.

The CDR3, as DNA: TGTGCCAATACCAATATCGGGTCGCAAGGATTGGTCGATGTGCAGTTCTTC. It specifies CANTNIGSQGLVDVQFF. This chain links TRBV6-1 with TRBJ2-1; D is ambiguous. Germline CDR1 is MNHNS and CDR2 is SASEGT. The CDR3 consists of 17 residues. V shed 10 bases and J shed 12 bases, with 34 bases lying between them.

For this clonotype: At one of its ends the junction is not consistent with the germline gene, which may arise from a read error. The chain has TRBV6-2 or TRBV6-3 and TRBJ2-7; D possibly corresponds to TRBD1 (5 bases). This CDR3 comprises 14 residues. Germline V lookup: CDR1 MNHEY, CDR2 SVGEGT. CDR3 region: CASRAPRTIYEKYF. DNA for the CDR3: TGTGCCAGCAGAGCCCCCCGGACAATTTACGAGAAGTACTTC.

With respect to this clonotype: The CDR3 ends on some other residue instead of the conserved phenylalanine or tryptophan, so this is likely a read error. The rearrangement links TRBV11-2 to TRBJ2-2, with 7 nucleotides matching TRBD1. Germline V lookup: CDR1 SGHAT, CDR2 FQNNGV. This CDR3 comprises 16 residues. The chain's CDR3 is CDSSLVSTGVAGELFL. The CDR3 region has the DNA TGTGACAGCAGCTTAGTGAGCACAGGGGTTGCCGGGGAGCTGTTTTTA.

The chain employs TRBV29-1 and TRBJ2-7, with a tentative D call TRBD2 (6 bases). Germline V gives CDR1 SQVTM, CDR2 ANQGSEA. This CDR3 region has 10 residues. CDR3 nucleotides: TGCAACACCGGGAGCTATGAGCAGTACTTC. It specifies CNTGSYEQYF.

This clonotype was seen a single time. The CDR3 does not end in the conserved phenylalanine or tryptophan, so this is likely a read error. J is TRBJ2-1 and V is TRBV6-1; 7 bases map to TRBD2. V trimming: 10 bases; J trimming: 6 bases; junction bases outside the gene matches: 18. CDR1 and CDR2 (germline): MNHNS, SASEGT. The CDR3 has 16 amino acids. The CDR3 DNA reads TGTGCCACCACCCTAAGGGAGGGCACCGGGTCCAATGAGCAGTTCCTC. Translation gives CATTLREGTGSNEQFL.